These T cell receptor beta chains were read from a single sample in a study of Ad26.COV2.S vaccination and SARS-CoV-2 variants. Sequencing was performed with immunoSEQ multiplex PCR; in TCRdb, only in-frame clones are kept and a portion is missing. The table shows a few hundred thousand clones, with approximately 89% occurring only once. The sample here was peripheral blood, taken in a trial of Ad26.COV2.S vaccine versus placebo. The receptor source for this set is a person aged 18 to 59 who received the Ad26.COV2.S COVID-19 vaccine or a placebo. Each CDR3 is given with its conserved first and last residue. Each record gives: D gene, J gene, V gene, clone size, CDR3 protein, CDR3 DNA. The D gene is left open where the match is weak. The size of a clone is reported for some rows only, either as once, few or many, or as a class for expanded clones.

. TRBJ1-5 TRBV6-5 once CASTLIGTANQPQHF TGTGCCAGCACCTTGATCGGGACGGCAAATCAGCCCCAGCATTTT
. TRBJ1-3 TRBV3-1/TRBV3-2 many CASSRGIPRGNTIYF TGTGCCAGCAGCCGGGGGATCCCAAGGGGGAACACCATATATTTT
. TRBJ1-2 TRBV5-4 . CASSLDQSLYGYTF TGTGCCAGCAGCTTGGACCAGAGTCTCTATGGCTACACCTTC
. TRBJ1-2 TRBV5-1 . CASSPGANYGYTF TGCGCCAGCAGCCCCGGGGCAAACTATGGCTACACCTTC
. TRBJ2-1 TRBV6-2/TRBV6-3 . CASSLAFNEQFF TGTGCCAGCAGCCTCGCATTCAATGAGCAGTTCTTC
. TRBJ1-4 TRBV30 once CACVWGNEKLFF TGTGCCTGTGTCTGGGGGAATGAAAAACTGTTTTTT
. TRBJ2-7 TRBV30 . CAGGPHYEQYF TGTGCCGGCGGTCCCCACTACGAGCAGTACTTC
. TRBJ1-2 TRBV19 . CATTGLMAVGYTF TGTGCCACGACAGGACTAATGGCGGTTGGCTACACCTTC
TRBD2 TRBJ2-3 TRBV12-5 . CASGASGGDTQYF TGTGCTAGTGGTGCGAGCGGGGGTGATACGCAGTATTTT
. TRBJ2-4 TRBV2 . CASVRRDIQYF TGTGCCAGCGTGAGGAGGGACATTCAGTACTTC
TRBD1 TRBJ2-7 TRBV5-1 once CASSLGTGGAEQYF TGCGCCAGCAGCCTTGGGACAGGGGGCGCCGAGCAGTACTTC
. TRBJ1-2 TRBV7-8 few CASSPRDGSNYGYTF TGTGCCAGCAGCCCCCGGGACGGAAGTAACTATGGCTACACCTTC
. TRBJ1-2 TRBV7-8 . CASSRDGGIGGYTF TGTGCCAGCAGCCGAGATGGGGGTATAGGGGGCTACACCTTC
. TRBJ2-7 TRBV20-1 . CSASKGRDEQYF TGCAGTGCTAGTAAGGGAAGAGACGAGCAGTACTTC
. TRBJ1-1 TRBV2 . CASSVTRGNTEAFF TGTGCCAGCAGTGTGACAAGGGGAAACACTGAAGCTTTCTTT
TRBD2 TRBJ2-5 TRBV2 . CASTKREGGETQYF TGTGCCAGCACGAAGCGGGAGGGCGGGGAGACCCAGTACTTC
TRBD1 TRBJ2-7 TRBV29-1 . CSVETGGGYEQYF TGCAGCGTTGAAACAGGGGGCGGGTACGAGCAGTACTTC
. TRBJ1-1 TRBV29-1 . CSVAAQNTEAFF TGCAGCGTTGCCGCCCAGAACACTGAAGCTTTCTTT
TRBD2 TRBJ2-7 TRBV6-6 . CARRGVGLREGYEQYF TGTGCCAGGCGGGGGGTCGGACTCCGCGAGGGATACGAGCAGTACTTC
TRBD2 TRBJ2-5 TRBV7-2 . CASSLGGTSGGAGETQYF TGTGCCAGCAGCTTAGGGGGGACTAGCGGGGGCGCCGGAGAGACCCAGTACTTC
TRBD1 TRBJ2-7 TRBV5-5 . CASSLVGTGYEQYF TGTGCCAGCAGCTTGGTAGGGACAGGGTACGAGCAGTACTTC
TRBD1 TRBJ1-2 TRBV4-1 . CASRTGSGYTF TGCGCCAGTCGGACAGGCTCTGGCTACACCTTC
TRBD1 TRBJ2-7 TRBV30 once CAWSAFGTALYEQYF TGTGCCTGGAGTGCCTTCGGGACAGCCCTCTACGAGCAGTACTTC